A selection of T cell receptor beta chains follows, all from one sample in a study of radiotherapy plus CTLA-4 blockade in lung cancer. Generated by immunoSEQ multiplex PCR, the TCRdb table keeps only in-frame clones and is missing some. Here the sample spans around 86,000 clones, about four fifths being singletons. The starting material was peripheral blood, obtained from a patient treated with radiotherapy plus ipilimumab. The receptor source for this set is a human donor with non-small cell lung cancer who had stable disease on radiotherapy plus ipilimumab. The CDR3 runs from the conserved cysteine through the conserved F or W. D genes are given only for firm matches. Part of the rows lack a size; the others show once, few, many or a class for expanded clones.

d_gene,abundance,v_gene,j_gene,CDR3aa,CDR3nt
.,.,TRBV18,TRBJ2-5,CASSPPAGIGETQYF,TGTGCCAGCTCACCACCGGCCGGGATAGGGGAGACCCAGTACTTC
TRBD1,.,TRBV11-2,TRBJ1-5,CASSFGQGTQPQHF,TGTGCCAGCAGCTTTGGACAGGGCACTCAGCCCCAGCATTTT
TRBD1,.,TRBV7-2,TRBJ2-5,CASSIGDRPQETQYF,TGTGCCAGCAGCATAGGGGACAGACCACAAGAGACCCAGTACTTC
TRBD2,.,TRBV5-1,TRBJ2-1,CASSSLAGGQGNEQFF,TGCGCCAGCAGCTCACTAGCGGGAGGACAGGGGAATGAGCAGTTCTTC
.,.,TRBV2,TRBJ1-1,CASSFFGAMNTEAFF,TGTGCCAGCAGTTTCTTCGGGGCGATGAACACTGAAGCTTTCTTT
TRBD1,.,TRBV7-8,TRBJ1-5,CASRLGTGVNQPQHF,TGTGCCAGCAGGCTAGGGACAGGGGTTAATCAGCCCCAGCATTTT
TRBD1,.,TRBV5-1,TRBJ1-5,CASSSLGQSNQPQHF,TGCGCCAGCAGCTCCCTGGGACAGAGCAATCAGCCCCAGCATTTT
TRBD2,.,TRBV7-2,TRBJ2-1,CASSSPGGGRSYNEQFF,TGTGCCAGCAGCTCCCCTGGCGGGGGACGCTCCTACAATGAGCAGTTCTTC
TRBD1,.,TRBV5-1,TRBJ2-3,CASSSGRDRDGLSTDTQYF,TGCGCCAGCAGCTCGGGCCGGGACAGGGACGGGCTTAGCACAGATACGCAGTATTTT
.,.,TRBV7-9,TRBJ1-2,CASSLGTVYTF,TGTGCCAGCAGCTTAGGGACAGTCTACACCTTC
.,few,TRBV6-1,TRBJ2-2,CASSELGTRNTGELFF,TGTGCCAGCAGTGAACTTGGGACAAGGAACACCGGGGAGCTGTTTTTT
.,.,TRBV21-1,TRBJ1-2,CASSKAHYEEGLYGYTF,TGTGCCAGCAGCAAAGCCCATTACGAGGAAGGCCTTTATGGCTACACCTTC
.,.,TRBV10-1,TRBJ2-1,CASSDTNSYNEQFF,TGCGCCAGCAGTGATACTAACTCCTACAATGAGCAGTTCTTC
.,.,TRBV7-3,TRBJ1-1,CASSLRQVPIPEAFF,TGTGCCAGCAGCTTGAGACAGGTTCCTATCCCTGAAGCTTTCTTT
TRBD2,few,TRBV19,TRBJ2-1,CASTPWEGRYNEQFF,TGTGCCAGTACCCCCTGGGAGGGGAGGTACAATGAGCAGTTCTTC
TRBD1,.,TRBV7-8,TRBJ2-7,CASSIGTGHEQYF,TGTGCCAGCAGCATAGGGACAGGCCACGAGCAGTACTTC
TRBD1,.,TRBV19,TRBJ2-2,CASAESQGVTGELFF,TGTGCCAGCGCTGAATCGCAGGGGGTCACCGGGGAGCTGTTTTTT
.,.,TRBV9,TRBJ2-1,CASSVEGARYNEQFF,TGTGCCAGCAGCGTAGAAGGGGCGCGGTACAATGAGCAGTTCTTC
TRBD2,once,TRBV5-1,TRBJ2-3,CASSLPGTSGTDTQYF,TGCGCCAGCAGCCTCCCCGGGACTAGCGGCACAGATACGCAGTATTTT
TRBD2,few,TRBV11-2,TRBJ2-5,CASTGGSSGKETQYF,TGTGCCAGCACCGGCGGGTCTAGCGGGAAGGAGACCCAGTACTTC